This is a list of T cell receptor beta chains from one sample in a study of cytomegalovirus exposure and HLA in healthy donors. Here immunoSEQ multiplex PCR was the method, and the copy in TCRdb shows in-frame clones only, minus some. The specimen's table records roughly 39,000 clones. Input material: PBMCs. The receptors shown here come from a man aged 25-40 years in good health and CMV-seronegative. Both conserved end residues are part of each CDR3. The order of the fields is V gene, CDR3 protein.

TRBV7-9 CASSETGVIAKNIQYF
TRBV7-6 CASSGGLASYEQYF
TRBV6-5 CASSYSTGQLVYEQYF
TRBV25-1 CASSELAGNYEQYF
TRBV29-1 CSVDHGSQVHEAFF
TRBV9 CASTQGANSPLHF
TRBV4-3 CASSQGRAGLAYEQYF
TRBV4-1 CASSPRMVSNQPQHF
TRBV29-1 CSVISLAGGPHEQYF
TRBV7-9 CASTPVGTGAEQYF
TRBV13 CASRLGLYEQYF
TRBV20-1 CSAPQDNEQFF
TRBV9 CASSVGRGGLTNTGELFF
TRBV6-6 CASSQYGGGEQPQHF
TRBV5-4 CASSQTGRNTIYF
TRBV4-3 CASSLDYRGSTDTQYF
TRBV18 CASSPDRIGPLHF
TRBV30 CASSGMDEKLFF
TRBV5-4 CASSLVLEGDTQYF
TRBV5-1 CASSFGRGRFGEKLFF
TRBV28 CASRGRPEAFF
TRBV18 CASSLQGYGNTIYF
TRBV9 CASSVGLAGVENEQFF
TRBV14 CASSQDLQGGAFF
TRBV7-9 CASSSAGQGANTNEKLFF
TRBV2 CASSGAGTFNQPQHF
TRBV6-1 CASSALSGRETQYF
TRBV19 CASSIRLFGAYEQYF
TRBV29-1 CSIDGGRANYGYTF
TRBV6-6 CASIVAGGNQPQHF
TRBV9 CASGAGAFGTDTQYF
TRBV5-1 CASSFGGGPTEAFF
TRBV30 CAWNINTGELFF
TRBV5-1 CASSLEPAPDTQYF
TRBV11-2 CASSVQGGEQYF
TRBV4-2 CASSQEFGSGAYEQYF
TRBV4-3 CASSPSYEPSAYSNQPQHF
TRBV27 CASSLTGGHEQYF
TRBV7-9 CASSLLADSYEQYF
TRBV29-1 CSVGVGHREKLFF
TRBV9 CASSAGTSGPYEQYF
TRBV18 CASSPGLAGYNEQFF
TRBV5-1 CASSSGDGGDTQYF
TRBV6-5 CASSYSAGLDEQYF
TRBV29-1 CSVEDPGREADSNEQFF
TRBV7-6 CASSLGRGWGNEQFF
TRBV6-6 CASRTSNGDYGYTF
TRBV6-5 CASSYGLAGADEQFF
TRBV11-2 CASSFGTANSPLHF
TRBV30 CAWSVAGGPYEQYF
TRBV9 CASSVDLGLEADTQYF
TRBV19 CASTNPGSGANVLTF
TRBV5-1 CASKEGGGETQYF